This passage covers 24 T cell receptor beta chains from one sample sequenced in a study of blood T cells in healthy people across ages. Primed by a sample-barcoded 5' primer and a J-beta primer mix, a second PCR proceeded for 7 to 11 cycles. One entry per CDR3 protein, called by TCRdb with MiXCR from the 5' RACE reads. The top ten hold 23% of the sample, which has fewer than 2,000,000 distinct CDR3 sequences, roughly two fifths seen once. The sequenced sample consisted of blood. The receptors stem from a human donor in good health.

In regard to this clonotype: One end of the junction fails to match germline, which may point to a read error. This chain links TRBV5-5 with TRBJ2-1; D is undetermined. Looked up from germline, CDR1 is SGHKS and CDR2 is YYEKEE (reference sequence). This CDR3 is built from 16 residues. The CDR3 coding sequence is TGTGCCAGCAGCTTGGCTGTCGGTGCCTCCTGCAATGAGCAGTTCTTC. It is translated as CASSLAVGASCNEQFF.

This chain joins TRBV20-1 and TRBJ1-2; tentative D call: TRBD1 (5 bases). CDR1 and CDR2 (germline): DFQATT, SNEGSKA (reference sequence). Trimming shortened V by 2 bases and J by 1 base, and 20 bases separated the two germline ends. The CDR3 loop spans 17 amino acids. The DNA of the CDR3 is TGCAGTGCTAGATTAGAGACAGACTACTATTATAACTATGGCTACACCTTC. Its translation: CSARLETDYYYNYGYTF.

This clonotype was seen a handful of times. The chain combines TRBV7-2 with TRBJ1-2; no firm D call. The germline V gene encodes CDR1 SGHTA and CDR2 FQGNSA. V was shortened by 1 base and J by 0 bases, with 15 bases between the two germline ends. This CDR3 spans 17 amino acids. The CDR3 loop is CASSLDPAQRSNYGYTF. The CDR3 bases are TGTGCCAGCAGCTTAGACCCGGCGCAGCGTTCTAACTATGGCTACACCTTC. The whole variable domain, filled in from reference TRBV7-2 and TRBJ1-2, reads GAGVSQSPSNKVTEKGKDVELRCDPISGHTALYWYRQSLGQGLEFLIYFQGNSAPDKSGLPSDRFSAERTGGSVSTLTIQRTQQEDSAVYLCASSLDPAQRSNYGYTFGSGTRLTVV.

This clonotype was counted a few times. The rearrangement links TRBV6-5 to TRBJ1-4, with 7 positions matching TRBD1. The germline CDR1 and CDR2 sequences are MNHEY and SVGAGI. This CDR3 contains 15 residues. The V and J ends lost 6 bases and 8 bases, in that order; junction bases with no gene match: 12. The CDR3 sequence is CASSGDRAGLEKLFF. The CDR3 DNA sequence: TGTGCCAGCAGCGGAGACAGGGCTGGATTAGAAAAACTGTTTTTT.

This clonotype was seen a handful of times. CDR3 protein: CASSQVPQTGSYNEQFF. For the CDR3, the DNA is TGCGCCAGCAGCCAAGTGCCCCAAACAGGCTCCTACAATGAGCAGTTCTTC. The chain links TRBV4-1 to TRBJ2-1, with D perhaps matching TRBD1 (5 bases). Germline V gene sequence: CDR1 MGHRA, CDR2 YSYEKL. There are 17 residues in the CDR3. V was shortened by 1 base and J by 0 bases, with 13 bases between the two germline ends.

Remarks on this clonotype: A read error may produce the germline difference seen at one junction end. The J gene is TRBJ2-7, the V gene TRBV30; no definite D call. Germline assignment: CDR1 GTSNPN and CDR2 SVGIG (reference sequence). This CDR3 is 13 amino acids long. The CDR3 here is CARSPQPAYEQYF. The CDR3, as DNA: TGTGCCCGGAGTCCCCAACCAGCCTACGAGCAGTACTTC.

The rearrangement uses TRBV2 and TRBJ1-4, with D unclear. Trimming took 3 bases from V and 2 from J, leaving 13 bases between them. Germline-derived CDR1 and CDR2 are SNHLY and FYNNEI. This CDR3 comprises 16 residues. CDR3 sequence (DNA): TGTGCCAGCAGTGAGCGGCCTAAAGAGACTAATGAAAAACTGTTTTTT. It codes for CASSERPKETNEKLFF.

V usage is TRBV20-1 and J usage is TRBJ1-1; D gene uncertain. With 0 bases removed from V and 9 bases from J, the gap between germline ends came to 8 bases. The CDR3 runs to 11 residues. Germline V lookup: CDR1 DFQATT, CDR2 SNEGSKA (reference sequence). CDR3 sequence (DNA): TGCAGTGCTAGAGACATCCACCAAGCTTTCTTT. Amino acid sequence: CSARDIHQAFF.

The V call is TRBV9, the J call TRBJ2-1, with 7 bases matching TRBD1. CDR1 is SGDLS and CDR2 is YYNGEE in the germline V gene. This CDR3 region has 21 residues. Germline trimming cut 4 bases from V and 5 bases from J; bases unmatched to any gene: 27. CDR3 DNA sequence: TGTGCCAGCAGCTCGCCCAAAGACAGGGACGTTAGACCCATCCTTCACAATGAGCAGTTCTTC. It codes for CASSSPKDRDVRPILHNEQFF.

The chain combines TRBV29-1 with TRBJ1-2; 7 positions agree with TRBD1. This CDR3 spans 11 amino acids. From germline, CDR1 is SQVTM and CDR2 ANQGSEA. V lost 5 bases to trimming and J lost 7 bases; unmatched junction nucleotides: 4. CDR3 nucleotides: TGCAGCGTTATGGGACAGAGTGGCTACACCTTC. Its protein is CSVMGQSGYTF.

This sequence joins TRBV29-1 and TRBJ1-1; D is uncertain. Per the germline V gene, CDR1 is SQVTM and CDR2 is ANQGSEA. The ends were cut back, 0 bases at V and 6 bases at J, with 5 bases in the middle. The CDR3 consists of 11 residues. The CDR3 spells CSVEENSEAFF. DNA for the CDR3: TGCAGCGTTGAAGAAAACTCTGAAGCTTTCTTT. The entire variable domain, with the rest obtained from reference TRBV29-1 and TRBJ1-1, is as follows: SAVISQKPSRDICQRGTSLTIQCQVDSQVTMMFWYRQQPGQSLTLIATANQGSEATYESGFVIDKFPISRPNLTFSTLTVSNMSPEDSSIYLCSVEENSEAFFGQGTRLTVV.

About this clonotype itself: A much larger clone lies a single base off, so this may be a read error. The chain has TRBV6-6 and TRBJ2-3; D gene ambiguous. This CDR3 is built from 12 residues. Germline-derived CDR1 and CDR2 are MNHNY and SVGAGI (reference sequence). The CDR3 DNA follows: TGTGCCAGCAGTTACGGTCCGGATAGGCAGTATTTT. Its protein product is CASSYGPDRQYF.

The chain combines TRBV15 with TRBJ2-3; TRBD2 might be the D (6 bases). Trimming took off 4 bases at V and 5 bases at J, with 19 bases between the two ends. The CDR3 is made up of 16 amino acids. CDR1 and CDR2 from the germline V gene are LNHNV and YYDKDF (reference sequence). The CDR3: CATSILFSGSQDTQYF. In nucleotides, the CDR3 is TGTGCCACCAGCATCCTATTTAGCGGTAGTCAAGATACGCAGTATTTT.

In this sample, this clonotype turned up a few times. The rearrangement links TRBV10-3 to TRBJ2-7; D may be TRBD1 (6 bases). This CDR3 contains 16 residues. Trimming took 0 bases from V and 1 from J, leaving 13 bases between them. CDR1 and CDR2 (germline): ENHRY, SYGVKD. CDR3 DNA: TGTGCCATCAGTGAGTCGAGTCAGGGGCTGTCCTACGAGCAGTACTTC. It yields the protein CAISESSQGLSYEQYF.

This clonotype was seen only a few times. CDR3 DNA: TGTGCCAGCAGCCAACGGCAGGGGGAAAACTATGGCTACACCTTC. Its protein product is CASSQRQGENYGYTF. The chain employs TRBV4-2 and TRBJ1-2; 7 positions agree with TRBD1. V was pared by 2 bases and J by 2 bases, with 5 bases of the junction left unmatched. The CDR3 is 15 residues long. Per germline, CDR1 LGHNA and CDR2 YNFKEQ.

The CDR3 bases are TGTGCCAGCAGTGAGACAGGGGGTAGATACGAGCAGTACTTC. Amino acid sequence: CASSETGGRYEQYF. This sequence joins TRBV2 and TRBJ2-7; 9 bases line up with TRBD1. Per germline, CDR1 SNHLY and CDR2 FYNNEI. The J segment lost 4 bases and the V segment lost 3 bases, leaving 4 bases of the junction unmatched. The CDR3 runs 14 residues.

The gene calls are TRBV4-2 and TRBJ1-6; D may be TRBD1 (6 bases). CDR1 LGHNA and CDR2 YNFKEQ come from the germline V gene. V was trimmed by 7 bases and J by 9 bases, leaving 19 bases between them. The CDR3 is 15 amino acids. The DNA of the CDR3 is TGTGCCAGCACCCCCTCGGGGGGCAGCGGTTCACCCCTCCACTTT. Translating it yields CASTPSGGSGSPLHF.

The chain is built from TRBV29-1 and TRBJ1-1; D not certain. Deletions cut 2 bases from V and 0 bases from J, with 7 bases between. Germline values: CDR1 SQVTM, CDR2 ANQGSEA. CDR3 size: 13 residues. CDR3 in DNA: TGCAGCGTTGAACAGCTCCTGAACACTGAAGCTTTCTTT. Residues: CSVEQLLNTEAFF.

This clonotype was counted only a few times. The CDR3 here is CSATTGRAGANVLTF. For the CDR3, the DNA is TGCAGTGCTACGACAGGGCGGGCTGGGGCCAACGTCCTGACTTTC. The gene calls are TRBV20-1 and TRBJ2-6; 7 bases align to TRBD1. The germline CDR1 and CDR2 sequences are DFQATT and SNEGSKA (reference sequence). Trimming at V came to 4 bases and at J to 2 bases, leaving 5 bases not matched to a gene. The CDR3 length is 15 residues.

This clonotype was detected once. The rearrangement links TRBV4-1 to TRBJ1-1, with D possibly being TRBD1 (5 bases). Trimming shortened V by 1 base and J by 8 bases, and 8 bases separated the two germline ends. CDR1 and CDR2 (germline): MGHRA, YSYEKL. This CDR3 region has 12 residues. CDR3 residues: CASSQGRDEAFF. Written as DNA, the CDR3 is TGCGCCAGCAGCCAAGGCAGGGACGAAGCTTTCTTT.

V is TRBV28 and J is TRBJ2-5, with D unresolved. CDR1 is MDHEN and CDR2 is SYDVKM in the germline V gene. The germline V and J ends were trimmed by 4 bases and 2 bases, with 11 bases remaining between them. The CDR3 runs to 14 residues. CDR3 nucleotide sequence: TGTGCCAGCAGTTCGAGGTCTGAACAAGAGACCCAGTACTTC. This sequence encodes CASSSRSEQETQYF.

This clonotype was picked up one time. The chain employs TRBV20-1 and TRBJ2-5; tentative D call: TRBD2 (6 bases). V was clipped by 3 bases and J by 5 bases, with 10 bases between them. The CDR3 is made up of 12 amino acids. Looked up from germline, CDR1 is DFQATT and CDR2 is SNEGSKA (reference sequence). This CDR3 reads CSASRGAETQYF. The CDR3 nucleotides are TGCAGTGCTAGTCGCGGGGCGGAGACCCAGTACTTC.

This clonotype came up a few times. The chain employs TRBV7-2 and TRBJ2-1; TRBD2 matches at 11 bases. V shed 5 bases, J shed 9 bases, and the junction held 9 bases outside the gene matches. There are 15 residues in the CDR3. Germline V gene sequence: CDR1 SGHTA, CDR2 FQGNSA. In DNA, the CDR3 is TGTGCCAGCAGCGAACTAGCGGGGGATGCGGGTGAGCAGTTCTTC. This codes for CASSELAGDAGEQFF.

This clonotype was counted many times. This chain connects TRBV20-1 to TRBJ1-1, with D possibly being TRBD1 (6 bases). Deletions cut 3 bases from V and 1 base from J, with 9 bases between. Germline CDR1 is DFQATT and CDR2 is SNEGSKA (reference sequence). This CDR3 is built from 13 residues. Here the CDR3 reads CSASRQANTEAFF. In nucleotides, the CDR3 is TGCAGTGCTAGCAGACAGGCGAACACTGAAGCTTTCTTT.